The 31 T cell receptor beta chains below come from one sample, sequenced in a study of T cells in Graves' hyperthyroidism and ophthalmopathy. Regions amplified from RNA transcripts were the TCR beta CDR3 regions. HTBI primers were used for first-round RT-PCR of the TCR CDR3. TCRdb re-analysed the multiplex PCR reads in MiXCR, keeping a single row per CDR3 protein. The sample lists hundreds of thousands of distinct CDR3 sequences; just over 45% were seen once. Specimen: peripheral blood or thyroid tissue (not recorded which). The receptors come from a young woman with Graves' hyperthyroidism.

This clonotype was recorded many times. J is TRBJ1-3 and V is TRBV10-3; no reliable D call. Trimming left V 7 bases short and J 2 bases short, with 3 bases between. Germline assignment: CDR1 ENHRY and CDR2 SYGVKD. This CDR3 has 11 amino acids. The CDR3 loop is CAIKPGNTIYF. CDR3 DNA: TGTGCCATCAAGCCTGGAAACACCATATATTTT.

CDR3 protein: CASSLGLVGDTQYF. In DNA, the CDR3 is TGTGCCAGCAGCTTAGGTCTCGTTGGAGATACGCAGTATTTT. This chain joins TRBV7-9 and TRBJ2-3; D is unclear. The germline CDR1 and CDR2 sequences are SEHNR and FQNEAQ (reference sequence). This CDR3 contains 14 residues. Trimming removed 1 base from V and 5 bases from J, with 10 bases in between.

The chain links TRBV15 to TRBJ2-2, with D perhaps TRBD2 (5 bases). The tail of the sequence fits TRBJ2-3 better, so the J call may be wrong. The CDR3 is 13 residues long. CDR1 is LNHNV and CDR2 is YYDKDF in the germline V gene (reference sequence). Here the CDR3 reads CATSAGSTDTQYF. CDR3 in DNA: TGTGCCACCAGCGCGGGTTCCACAGATACGCAGTATTTT.

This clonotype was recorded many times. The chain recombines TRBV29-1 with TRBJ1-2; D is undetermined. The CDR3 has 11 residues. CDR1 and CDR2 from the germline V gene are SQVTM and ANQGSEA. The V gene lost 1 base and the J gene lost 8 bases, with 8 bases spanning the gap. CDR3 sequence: CSVEGTGGYTF. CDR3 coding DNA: TGCAGCGTTGAAGGTACCGGGGGCTACACCTTC. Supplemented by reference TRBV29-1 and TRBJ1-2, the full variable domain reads SAVISQKPSRDICQRGTSLTIQCQVDSQVTMMFWYRQQPGQSLTLIATANQGSEATYESGFVIDKFPISRPNLTFSTLTVSNMSPEDSSIYLCSVEGTGGYTFGSGTRLTVV.

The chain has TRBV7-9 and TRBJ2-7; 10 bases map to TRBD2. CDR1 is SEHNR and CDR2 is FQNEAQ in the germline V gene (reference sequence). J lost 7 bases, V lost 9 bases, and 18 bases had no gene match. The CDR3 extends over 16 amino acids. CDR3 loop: CASSPLGTSADNEQYF. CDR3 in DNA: TGTGCCAGTAGCCCCCTCGGGACTAGCGCGGACAATGAGCAGTACTTC. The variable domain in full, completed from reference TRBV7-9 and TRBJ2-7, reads DTGVSQNPRHKITKRGQNVTFRCDPISEHNRLYWYRQTLGQGPEFLTYFQNEAQLEKSRLLSDRFSAERPKGSFSTLEIQRTEQGDSAMYLCASSPLGTSADNEQYFGPGTRLTVT.

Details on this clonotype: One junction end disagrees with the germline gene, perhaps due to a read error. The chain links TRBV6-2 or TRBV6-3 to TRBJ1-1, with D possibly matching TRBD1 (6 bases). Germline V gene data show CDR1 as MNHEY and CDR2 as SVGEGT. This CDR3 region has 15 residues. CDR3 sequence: CARRGRTGMNTEAFF. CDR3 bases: TGTGCCCGCAGGGGCAGGACCGGCATGAACACTGAAGCTTTCTTT.

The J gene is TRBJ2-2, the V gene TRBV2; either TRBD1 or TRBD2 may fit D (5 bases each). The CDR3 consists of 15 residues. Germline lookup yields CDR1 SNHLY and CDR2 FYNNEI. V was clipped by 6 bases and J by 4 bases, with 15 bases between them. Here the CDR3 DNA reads TGTGCCAGCAGAATGGACGGGGCGGGCACCGGGGAGCTGTTTTTT. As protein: CASRMDGAGTGELFF.

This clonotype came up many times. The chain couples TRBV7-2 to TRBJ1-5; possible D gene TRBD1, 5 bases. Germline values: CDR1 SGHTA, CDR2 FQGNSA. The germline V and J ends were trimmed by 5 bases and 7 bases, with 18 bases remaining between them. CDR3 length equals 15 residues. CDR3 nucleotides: TGTGCCAGCAGCCCAGGGCGGCAACGGAGCCAGCCCCAGCATTTT. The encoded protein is CASSPGRQRSQPQHF. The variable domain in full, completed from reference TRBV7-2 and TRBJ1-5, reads GAGVSQSPSNKVTEKGKDVELRCDPISGHTALYWYRQSLGQGLEFLIYFQGNSAPDKSGLPSDRFSAERTGGSVSTLTIQRTQQEDSAVYLCASSPGRQRSQPQHFGDGTRLSIL.

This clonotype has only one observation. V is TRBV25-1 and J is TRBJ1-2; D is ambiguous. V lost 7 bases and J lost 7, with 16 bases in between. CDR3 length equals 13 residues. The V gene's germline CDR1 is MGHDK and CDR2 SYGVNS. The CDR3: CASTQGRDPGYTF. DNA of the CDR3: TGTGCCAGCACCCAAGGCCGGGATCCTGGCTACACCTTC.

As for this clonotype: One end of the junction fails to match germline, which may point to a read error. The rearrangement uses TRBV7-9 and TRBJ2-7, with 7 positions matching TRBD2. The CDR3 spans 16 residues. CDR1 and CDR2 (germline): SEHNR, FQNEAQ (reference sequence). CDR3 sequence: CASSLGHAGLYYGQYF. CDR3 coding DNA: TGTGCCAGCAGCTTAGGCCACGCGGGACTATACTACGGGCAGTACTTC. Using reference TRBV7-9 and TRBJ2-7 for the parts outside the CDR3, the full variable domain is DTGVSQNPRHKITKRGQNVTFRCDPISEHNRLYWYRQTLGQGPEFLTYFQNEAQLEKSRLLSDRFSAERPKGSFSTLEIQRTEQGDSAMYLCASSLGHAGLYYGQYFGPGTRLTVT.

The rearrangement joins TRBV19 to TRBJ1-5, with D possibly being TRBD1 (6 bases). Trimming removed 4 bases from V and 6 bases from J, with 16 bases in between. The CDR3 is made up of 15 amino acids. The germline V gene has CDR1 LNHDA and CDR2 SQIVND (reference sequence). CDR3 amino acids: CASSKGTFDSQPQHF. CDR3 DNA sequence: TGTGCCAGTAGTAAAGGGACATTCGACAGTCAGCCCCAGCATTTT. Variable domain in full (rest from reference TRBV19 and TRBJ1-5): DGGITQSPKYLFRKEGQNVTLSCEQNLNHDAMYWYRQDPGQGLRLIYYSQIVNDFQKGDIAEGYSVSREKKESFPLTVTSAQKNPTAFYLCASSKGTFDSQPQHFGDGTRLSIL.

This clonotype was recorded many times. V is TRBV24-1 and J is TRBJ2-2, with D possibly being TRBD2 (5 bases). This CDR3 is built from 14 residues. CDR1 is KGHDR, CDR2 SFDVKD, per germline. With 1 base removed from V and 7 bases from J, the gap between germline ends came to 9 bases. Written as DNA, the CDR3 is TGTGCCACCAGTGATTTTGGACTGGGCGGGGAGCTGTTTTTT. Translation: CATSDFGLGGELFF.

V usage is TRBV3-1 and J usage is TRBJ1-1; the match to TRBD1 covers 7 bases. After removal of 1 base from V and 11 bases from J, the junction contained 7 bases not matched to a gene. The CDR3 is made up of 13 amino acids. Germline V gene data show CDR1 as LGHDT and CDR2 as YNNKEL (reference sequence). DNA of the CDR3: TGTGCCAGCAGCCAAGTAGCAGGGGGTAGTGCTTTCTTT. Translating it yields CASSQVAGGSAFF. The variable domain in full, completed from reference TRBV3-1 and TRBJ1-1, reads DTAVSQTPKYLVTQMGNDKSIKCEQNLGHDTMYWYKQDSKKFLKIMFSYNNKELIINETVPNRFSPKSPDKAHLNLHINSLELGDSAVYFCASSQVAGGSAFFGQGTRLTVV.

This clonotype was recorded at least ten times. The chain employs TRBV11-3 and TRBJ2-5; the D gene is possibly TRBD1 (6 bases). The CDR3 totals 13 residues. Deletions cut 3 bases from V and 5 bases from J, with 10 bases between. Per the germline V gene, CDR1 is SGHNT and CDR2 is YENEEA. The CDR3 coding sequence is TGTGCCAGCAGCTTGGACAGTAGGGAGACCCAGTACTTC. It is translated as CASSLDSRETQYF.

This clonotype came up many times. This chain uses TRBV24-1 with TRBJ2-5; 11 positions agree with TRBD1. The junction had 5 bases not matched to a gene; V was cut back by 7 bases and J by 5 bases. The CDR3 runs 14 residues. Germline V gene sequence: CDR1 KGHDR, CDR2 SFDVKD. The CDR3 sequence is CATRRTGGAETQYF. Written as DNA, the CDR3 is TGTGCCACCAGGAGGACAGGGGGCGCGGAGACCCAGTACTTC.

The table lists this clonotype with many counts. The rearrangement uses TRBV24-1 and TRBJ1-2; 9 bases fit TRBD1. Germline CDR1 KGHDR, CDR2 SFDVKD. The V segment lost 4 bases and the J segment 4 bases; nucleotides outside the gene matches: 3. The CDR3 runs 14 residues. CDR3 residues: CATSDTGGAYGYTF. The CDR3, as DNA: TGTGCCACCAGTGACACAGGGGGCGCCTATGGCTACACCTTC.

The CDR3 DNA reads as TGTGCCAGCAGCCCCACTGGACTAGCCCAAGCTACGCAGTATTTT. It encodes CASSPTGLAQATQYF. The chain is built from TRBV7-9 and TRBJ2-3; 8 bases agree with TRBD2. Unmatched junction bases numbered 12, after V lost 5 bases and J lost 8 bases. The CDR3 loop spans 15 amino acids. The V gene's germline CDR1 is SEHNR and CDR2 FQNEAQ (reference sequence). Using reference TRBV7-9 and TRBJ2-3 for the parts outside the CDR3, the full variable domain is DTGVSQNPRHKITKRGQNVTFRCDPISEHNRLYWYRQTLGQGPEFLTYFQNEAQLEKSRLLSDRFSAERPKGSFSTLEIQRTEQGDSAMYLCASSPTGLAQATQYFGPGTRLTVL.

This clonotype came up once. CDR3 sequence (DNA): TGTGCCAGCAGCATAGGGGATGGGGAGACCCAGTACTTC. Protein: CASSIGDGETQYF. J is TRBJ2-5 and V is TRBV7-7, with TRBD1 as a possible D gene (5 bases). CDR1 and CDR2 from the germline V gene are SSHAT and FNYEAQ (reference sequence). The CDR3 is made up of 13 amino acids. The V end lost 5 bases, the J end lost 5 bases, and 12 bases lay between the germline ends. Full variable domain (missing parts from reference TRBV7-7 and TRBJ2-5): GAGVSQSPRYKVTKRGQDVTLRCDPISSHATLYWYQQALGQGPEFLTYFNYEAQPDKSGLPSDRFSAERPEGSISTLTIQRTEQRDSAMYRCASSIGDGETQYFGPGTRLLVL.

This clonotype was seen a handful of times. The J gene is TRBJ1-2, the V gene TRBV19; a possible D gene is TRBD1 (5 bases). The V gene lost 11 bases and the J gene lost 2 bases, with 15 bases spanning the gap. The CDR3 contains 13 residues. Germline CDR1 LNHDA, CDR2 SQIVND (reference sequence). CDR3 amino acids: CAAQAGNNYGYTF. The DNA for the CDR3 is TGTGCCGCCCAGGCAGGGAACAACTATGGCTACACCTTC.

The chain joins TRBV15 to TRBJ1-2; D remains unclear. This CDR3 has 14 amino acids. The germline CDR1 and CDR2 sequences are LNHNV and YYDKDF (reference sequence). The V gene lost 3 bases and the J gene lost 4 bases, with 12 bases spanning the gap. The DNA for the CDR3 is TGTGCCACCAGCAGTGAGGACGGGAGCTATGGCTACACCTTC. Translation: CATSSEDGSYGYTF. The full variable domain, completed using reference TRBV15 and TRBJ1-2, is DAMVIQNPRYQVTQFGKPVTLSCSQTLNHNVMYWYQQKSSQAPKLLFHYYDKDFNNEADTPDNFQSRRPNTSFCFLDIRSPGLGDTAMYLCATSSEDGSYGYTFGSGTRLTVV.

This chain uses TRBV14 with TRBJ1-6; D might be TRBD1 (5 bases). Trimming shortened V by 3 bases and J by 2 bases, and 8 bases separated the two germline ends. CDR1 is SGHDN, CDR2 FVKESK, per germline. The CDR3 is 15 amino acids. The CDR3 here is CASSHYRTYNSPLHF. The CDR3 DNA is TGTGCCAGCAGCCACTACAGGACCTATAATTCACCCCTCCACTTT. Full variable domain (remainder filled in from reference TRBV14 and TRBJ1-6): EAGVTQFPSHSVIEKGQTVTLRCDPISGHDNLYWYRRVMGKEIKFLLHFVKESKQDESGMPNNRFLAERTGGTYSTLKVQPAELEDSGVYFCASSHYRTYNSPLHFGNGTRLTVT.

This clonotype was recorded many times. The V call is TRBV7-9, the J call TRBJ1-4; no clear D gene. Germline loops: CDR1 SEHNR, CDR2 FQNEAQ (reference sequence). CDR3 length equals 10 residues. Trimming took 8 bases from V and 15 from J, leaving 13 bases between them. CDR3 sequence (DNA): TGTGCCAGCGGTGAGCGCGTAGTGTTTTTT. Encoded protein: CASGERVVFF.

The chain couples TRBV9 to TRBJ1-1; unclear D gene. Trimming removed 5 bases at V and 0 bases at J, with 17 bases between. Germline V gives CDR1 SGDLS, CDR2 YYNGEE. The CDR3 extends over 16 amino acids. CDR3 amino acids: CASSYYQAGMNTEAFF. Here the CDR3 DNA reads TGTGCCAGCAGTTACTATCAGGCCGGGATGAACACTGAAGCTTTCTTT.

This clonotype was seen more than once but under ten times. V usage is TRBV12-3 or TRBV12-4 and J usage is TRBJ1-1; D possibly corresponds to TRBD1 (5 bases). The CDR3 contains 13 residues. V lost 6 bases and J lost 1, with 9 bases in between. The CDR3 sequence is CASRGDGNTEAFF. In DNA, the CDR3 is TGTGCCAGCAGGGGGGACGGGAACACTGAAGCTTTCTTT.

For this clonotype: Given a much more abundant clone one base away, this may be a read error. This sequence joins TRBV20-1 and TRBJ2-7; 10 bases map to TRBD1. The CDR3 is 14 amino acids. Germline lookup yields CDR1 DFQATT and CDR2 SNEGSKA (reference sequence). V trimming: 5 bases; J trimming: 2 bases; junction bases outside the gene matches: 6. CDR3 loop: CSAFVGTGAYEQYF. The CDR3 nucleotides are TGCAGTGCTTTCGTCGGGACAGGGGCCTACGAGCAGTACTTC.

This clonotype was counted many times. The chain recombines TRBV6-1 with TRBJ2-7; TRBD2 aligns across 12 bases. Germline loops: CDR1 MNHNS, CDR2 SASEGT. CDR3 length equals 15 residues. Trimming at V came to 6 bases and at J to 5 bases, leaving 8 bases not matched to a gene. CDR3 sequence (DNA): TGTGCCAGCAGGAAAGAACTAGCGGGAGGAAACGAGCAGTACTTC. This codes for CASRKELAGGNEQYF.

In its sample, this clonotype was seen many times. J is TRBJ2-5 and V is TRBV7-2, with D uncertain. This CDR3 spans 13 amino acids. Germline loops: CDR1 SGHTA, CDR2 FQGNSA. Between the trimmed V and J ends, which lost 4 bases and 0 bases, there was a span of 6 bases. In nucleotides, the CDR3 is TGTGCCAGCAGCTCAGCCCACCAAGAGACCCAGTACTTC. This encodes CASSSAHQETQYF.

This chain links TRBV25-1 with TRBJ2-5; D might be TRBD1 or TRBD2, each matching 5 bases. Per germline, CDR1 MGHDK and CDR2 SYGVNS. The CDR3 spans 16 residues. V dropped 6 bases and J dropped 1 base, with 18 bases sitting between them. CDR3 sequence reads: CASSERGPGSQETQYF. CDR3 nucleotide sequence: TGTGCCAGCAGCGAAAGGGGCCCAGGGAGCCAAGAGACCCAGTACTTC.

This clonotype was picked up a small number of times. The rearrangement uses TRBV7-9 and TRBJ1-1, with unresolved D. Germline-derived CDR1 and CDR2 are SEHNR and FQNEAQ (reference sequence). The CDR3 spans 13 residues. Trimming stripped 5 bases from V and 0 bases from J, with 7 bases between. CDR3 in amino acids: CASSHGMNTEAFF. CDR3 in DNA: TGTGCCAGCAGCCATGGGATGAACACTGAAGCTTTCTTT.

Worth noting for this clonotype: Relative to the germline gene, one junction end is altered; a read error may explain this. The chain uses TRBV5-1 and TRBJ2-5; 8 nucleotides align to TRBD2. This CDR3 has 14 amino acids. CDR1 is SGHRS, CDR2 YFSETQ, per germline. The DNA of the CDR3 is TGCGCCAGCAGCCCCGGGACTAGGCAAGGGACCCAGTACTTC. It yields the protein CASSPGTRQGTQYF.

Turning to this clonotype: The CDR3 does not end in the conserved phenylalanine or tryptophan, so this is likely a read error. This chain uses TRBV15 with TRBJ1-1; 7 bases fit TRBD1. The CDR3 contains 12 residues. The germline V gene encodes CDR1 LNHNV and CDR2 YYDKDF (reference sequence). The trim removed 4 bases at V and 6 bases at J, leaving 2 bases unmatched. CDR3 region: CATSTDRAEAFL. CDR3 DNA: TGTGCCACCAGCACAGACAGGGCTGAAGCTTTCTTA.